A single sample gave rise to the 29 T cell receptor beta chains below, sequenced in a study of T-cell memory formation after mild COVID-19 (dated by TCRdb to the early 2020s). Libraries were made using 5' RACE. Sequencer: Illumina NovaSeq 6000. The raw public reads went through TCRdb reprocessing: fastp at Q25, MiXCR clone calling, in-frame beta chains kept. All rows with the same CDR3 protein become a single entry with the most common DNA and genes. The sample has roughly 600,000 distinct CDR3 sequences on record, about a sixth of them singletons. Around 12% of the sample rests with the top ten. What was sequenced was PBMCs or a T cell subset sorted from them (not recorded which). The receptor source for this set is an adult woman who had mild COVID-19 (a few samples of this study predate the infection). The sample titles of this study are shuffled in the database, so cell type and time point are left out; the donor was told from shared clones.

The chain links TRBV29-1 to TRBJ2-7, with TRBD2 matching over 10 bases. The CDR3 spans 16 residues. Germline V gene lookup returns CDR1 SQVTM and CDR2 ANQGSEA. V was clipped by 7 bases and J by 4 bases; unmatched bases: 16. CDR3 in DNA: TGCAGCGCCTCTCACGATGTTACTAGCGGGGATTACGAGCAGTACTTC. Translation: CSASHDVTSGDYEQYF.

This clonotype was seen only a few times. This chain joins TRBV20-1 and TRBJ1-2; TRBD1 agrees at 9 bases. V gave up 7 bases and J gave up 7 bases; unmatched junction bases: 7. CDR3 length: 12 residues. Germline V gives CDR1 DFQATT, CDR2 SNEGSKA (reference sequence). DNA for the CDR3: TGCAGTGGTAATACAGGGGGCTCTGGCTACACCTTC. This sequence encodes CSGNTGGSGYTF.

J is TRBJ2-3 and V is TRBV27; 7 positions agree with TRBD2. The length of the CDR3 is 16 residues. V was clipped by 6 bases and J by 2 bases; unmatched bases: 11. Germline V gene data show CDR1 as MNHEY and CDR2 as SMNVEV (reference sequence). This chain's CDR3 is CASSPQRGLITDTQYF. The CDR3 nucleotides read TGTGCCAGCAGCCCGCAGCGGGGACTTATCACAGATACGCAGTATTTT.

The chain uses TRBV12-3 or TRBV12-4 and TRBJ1-2; perhaps TRBD1 as D (6 bases). The CDR3 contains 16 residues. Trimming took 3 bases from V and 4 from J, leaving 18 bases between them. CDR3 in amino acids: CASSFTLGGPSYGYTF. DNA for the CDR3: TGTGCCAGCAGTTTCACCCTTGGGGGGCCGAGCTATGGCTACACCTTC.

Concerning this clonotype itself: A read error is possible here, since a much larger clone lies one base away. The chain carries TRBV29-1 and TRBJ2-7, with D perhaps TRBD1 or TRBD2 (6 bases each). CDR1 is SQVTM, CDR2 ANQGSEA, per germline. This CDR3 has 12 amino acids. Here the CDR3 reads CGAETGAREQYF. CDR3 sequence (DNA): TGCGGCGCCGAAACGGGGGCGCGGGAGCAGTACTTC.

The CDR3 DNA reads as TGTGCCAGCAGCCCCTCGCGAGGGAGGTCCGAGCAGTACTTC. Amino acid sequence: CASSPSRGRSEQYF. The genes are TRBV7-6 and TRBJ2-7; maybe TRBD2 (6 bases). Germline assignment: CDR1 SGHVS and CDR2 FNYEAQ. The CDR3 consists of 14 residues. Trimming stripped 5 bases from V and 6 bases from J, with 17 bases between.

This clonotype was observed many times. V and J are TRBV12-3 or TRBV12-4 and TRBJ2-5, with 8 bases that match TRBD2. The junction had 16 bases not matched to a gene; V was cut back by 6 bases and J by 7 bases. The length of the CDR3 is 16 residues. This CDR3 reads CASRQLAVGVRGTQYF. The CDR3 nucleotides read TGTGCCAGCAGACAACTAGCGGTCGGAGTTCGAGGGACCCAGTACTTC.

In this sample, this clonotype turned up many times. This rearrangement joins TRBV7-2 to TRBJ2-5, with a possible D match to TRBD2 (6 bases). Germline CDR1 SGHTA, CDR2 FQGNSA. Between the trimmed V and J ends, which lost 4 bases and 3 bases, there was a span of 12 bases. This CDR3 has 14 residues. The CDR3 bases are TGTGCCAGCAGCTCCGGGGGTTTGGAAGAGACCCAGTACTTC. The encoded protein is CASSSGGLEETQYF.

Regarding this clonotype: The junction shows a germline mismatch at one end, possibly a read error. The V call is TRBV15, the J call TRBJ2-5; possibly TRBD1 for D (5 bases). This CDR3 is 14 amino acids long. Looked up from germline, CDR1 is LNHNV and CDR2 is YYDKDF (reference sequence). CDR3 residues: CATSSPGNKETKYF. The CDR3 bases are TGTGCCACCAGCAGTCCAGGGAACAAAGAGACCAAGTACTTC.

The rearrangement links TRBV12-3 or TRBV12-4 to TRBJ1-1, with D hard to call. The V and J ends lost 4 bases and 4 bases respectively, with 7 bases between them. This CDR3 contains 12 residues. CDR3 sequence: CASSSVPTEAFF. The CDR3 coding sequence is TGTGCCAGCAGTTCCGTTCCCACTGAAGCTTTCTTT.

The chain combines TRBV7-8 with TRBJ2-7; D might be TRBD2 (5 bases). Germline V gives CDR1 SGHVS, CDR2 FQNEAQ. The CDR3 consists of 14 residues. V gave up 4 bases and J gave up 4 bases, with 14 bases separating them. For the CDR3, the DNA is TGTGCCAGCAGCTCCCTGACGAGGGCGTACGAGCAGTACTTC. Its translation is CASSSLTRAYEQYF.

The chain has TRBV24-1 and TRBJ2-1, with D possibly being TRBD2 (5 bases). The CDR3 is made up of 16 amino acids. Trimming took off 4 bases at V and 0 bases at J, with 12 bases between the two ends. The germline V gene has CDR1 KGHDR and CDR2 SFDVKD. CDR3 nucleotides: TGTGCCACCAGTGAACCGAGCGGTAGCTCCTACAATGAGCAGTTCTTC. Its translation: CATSEPSGSSYNEQFF.

This clonotype came up a few times. The chain joins TRBV29-1 to TRBJ2-7, with 10 bases that match TRBD1. This CDR3 region has 13 residues. CDR1 is SQVTM and CDR2 is ANQGSEA in the germline V gene. The V and J ends lost 6 bases and 3 bases, in that order; junction bases with no gene match: 5. The CDR3 region has the DNA TGCAGCGTGGGGACAGGGGTTTTCTACGAGCAGTACTTC. Protein: CSVGTGVFYEQYF.

This clonotype has just a few counts. This chain uses TRBV5-1 with TRBJ2-1; TRBD1 matches 9 bases. This CDR3 spans 16 amino acids. Germline assignment: CDR1 SGHRS and CDR2 YFSETQ. Trimming at V came to 1 base and at J to 8 bases, leaving 10 bases not matched to a gene. DNA for the CDR3: TGCGCCAGCAGCTTGAGTGTCTGGGACAGGGATCATGAGCAGTTCTTC. Translated: CASSLSVWDRDHEQFF.

This clonotype showed up just once. DNA for the CDR3: TGTGCCATCGACAGGGACACAGATACGCAGTATTTT. It codes for CAIDRDTDTQYF. This chain connects TRBV7-2 to TRBJ2-3, with 7 bases lining up with TRBD1. The V gene end was trimmed by 10 bases and the J gene end by 2 bases; junction bases not matched to a gene: 3. The CDR3 has 12 residues. Germline-derived CDR1 and CDR2 are SGHTA and FQGNSA.

The chain has TRBV3-1 and TRBJ2-3; unclear D gene. V shed 1 base and J shed 2 bases, with 7 bases lying between them. CDR3 length: 14 amino acids. Germline V lookup: CDR1 LGHDT, CDR2 YNNKEL (reference sequence). The CDR3 loop is CASSQVVDTDTQYF. In DNA, the CDR3 is TGTGCCAGCAGCCAAGTCGTCGACACAGATACGCAGTATTTT.

This clonotype was seen only a few times. V usage is TRBV12-3 or TRBV12-4 and J usage is TRBJ1-2; 7 positions match TRBD1. There are 13 residues in the CDR3. Trimming took 5 bases from V and 7 from J; bases not matched to a gene: 7. The CDR3 DNA reads as TGTGCCAGCAGTCCTCCCGGGACAGCTGGCTACACCTTC. It is translated as CASSPPGTAGYTF.

This clonotype showed up just a few times. The V call is TRBV15, the J call TRBJ2-1; D is ambiguous. V lost 5 bases to trimming and J lost 3 bases, with 11 bases between them. The CDR3 is 14 residues long. The germline CDR1 and CDR2 sequences are LNHNV and YYDKDF (reference sequence). As DNA, the CDR3 is TGTGCCACCAGCGGGCGGAGCCGCTACAATGAGCAGTTCTTC. Translating it yields CATSGRSRYNEQFF.

This clonotype was detected ten times or more. The rearrangement uses TRBV29-1 and TRBJ2-5; 8 bases are shared with TRBD2. There are 15 residues in the CDR3. V lost 4 bases and J lost 1; bases outside the gene matches: 8. Germline values: CDR1 SQVTM, CDR2 ANQGSEA. The CDR3 nucleotides read TGCAGCGTTGTCAAGCGGGGGTCACTCCAAGAGACCCAGTACTTC. It specifies CSVVKRGSLQETQYF.

This clonotype was counted only a few times. The rearrangement uses TRBV3-1 and TRBJ2-1; 7 bases match TRBD2. The germline gives CDR1 LGHDT, CDR2 YNNKEL (reference sequence). This CDR3 has 17 amino acids. With 3 bases clipped from V and 3 bases from J, the junction kept 11 bases outside the gene matches. The CDR3 is CASSHGPREGIYNEQFF. The DNA of the CDR3 is TGTGCCAGCAGCCACGGCCCTAGGGAGGGTATCTACAATGAGCAGTTCTTC.

The chain carries TRBV6-5 and TRBJ2-7; D is perhaps TRBD1 (6 bases). The CDR3 runs to 15 residues. V lost 0 bases, J lost 2 bases, and 11 bases lay in between. Germline-derived CDR1 and CDR2 are MNHEY and SVGAGI. The CDR3 DNA follows: TGTGCCAGCAGTTACTCGCCAGGGACACCCTACGAGCAGTACTTC. Translating gives CASSYSPGTPYEQYF.

The V gene is TRBV4-3, the J gene TRBJ2-5; D ambiguous. The CDR3 totals 15 residues. Trimming pared 0 bases from V and 0 bases from J, leaving 8 bases between. Per germline, CDR1 LGHNA and CDR2 YSLEER. This CDR3 reads CASSQDLSYQETQYF. CDR3 nucleotides: TGCGCCAGCAGCCAAGATCTGAGTTACCAAGAGACCCAGTACTTC.

The chain employs TRBV7-9 and TRBJ2-7; D is possibly TRBD2 (6 bases). This CDR3 comprises 16 residues. The germline V and J ends were trimmed by 4 bases and 6 bases, with 22 bases remaining between them. Germline V gene lookup returns CDR1 SEHNR and CDR2 FQNEAQ (reference sequence). CDR3 DNA sequence: TGTGCCAGCAGCTCCCATGGGCCGGAGGGGCCCCGCGAGCAGTACTTC. This translates into CASSSHGPEGPREQYF.

There are a few counts of this clonotype. The DNA of the CDR3 is TGCGCCAGCAGCATTAGACAGGGGATTAACTATGGCTACACCTTC. Translation: CASSIRQGINYGYTF. The chain links TRBV5-1 to TRBJ1-2; 8 positions agree with TRBD1. CDR1 and CDR2 (germline): SGHRS, YFSETQ. CDR3 size: 15 residues. V shed 4 bases and J 1 base; nucleotides not matched to a gene: 6.

This clonotype appeared a few times. The chain links TRBV5-6 to TRBJ2-5; 7 bases are shared with TRBD2. The germline CDR1 and CDR2 sequences are SGHDT and YYEEEE. The CDR3 loop spans 15 amino acids. Trimming removed 1 base from V and 0 bases from J; junction bases left unmatched: 3. The chain's CDR3 is CASSLSGTYQETQYF. The CDR3 nucleotides read TGTGCCAGCAGCTTGAGCGGGACGTACCAAGAGACCCAGTACTTC.

This sequence joins TRBV12-3 or TRBV12-4 and TRBJ2-7; D perhaps matches TRBD2 (6 bases). The CDR3 spans 14 residues. Trimming took 3 bases from V and 5 from J, leaving 14 bases between them. As DNA, the CDR3 is TGTGCCAGCAGTTTTCCGGGAGCGCGCGACGAGCAGTACTTC. Its protein product is CASSFPGARDEQYF.

This clonotype has more than one count but fewer than ten. This chain links TRBV5-1 with TRBJ2-3, with 11 positions matching TRBD2. This CDR3 is built from 16 residues. CDR1 and CDR2 (germline): SGHRS, YFSETQ. The V segment lost 7 bases and the J segment 2 bases; nucleotides outside the gene matches: 9. The CDR3 DNA reads TGCGCCAGCCTAGACGGGACTAGCGGAAACACAGATACGCAGTATTTT. This sequence encodes CASLDGTSGNTDTQYF.

V usage is TRBV20-1 and J usage is TRBJ2-7; weak D call: TRBD1 (5 bases). Germline V gene data show CDR1 as DFQATT and CDR2 as SNEGSKA (reference sequence). This CDR3 has 14 amino acids. V was cut by 1 base and J by 4 bases, with 14 bases left in between. CDR3 sequence reads: CSARAWGFEYEQYF. In DNA form, the CDR3 reads TGCAGTGCTAGAGCTTGGGGCTTCGAGTACGAGCAGTACTTC.

This clonotype has more than one count but fewer than ten. The chain carries TRBV5-1 and TRBJ1-2; the match to TRBD1 covers 9 bases. This CDR3 has 14 residues. CDR1 is SGHRS, CDR2 YFSETQ, per germline. V shed 4 bases, J shed 8 bases, and the junction held 9 bases outside the gene matches. DNA for the CDR3: TGCGCCAGCAGCCCGGGACAGGGAGTGAGCGGCTACACCTTC. Its translation is CASSPGQGVSGYTF.